The T cell receptor beta chain described here comes from a study of blood T cell repertoires in COVID-19. The overall study: The United States, Italy and Spain were the sources of the acute and convalescent COVID-19 samples. The analysed material was cDNA or gDNA that came from T cells, B-cell-depleted T cells, or PBMCs.

Per the study methods: Amplification of reference gene primers was used by the study to estimate nucleated cell counts. The method was immunoSEQ multiplex PCR; TCRdb's version includes in-frame clones alone and lacks a portion of them. V, J and clone size are taken as reported in that table, and D and trimming were inferred from the DNA itself. This table has roughly 250,000 clones, about 80% appearing once. V was shortened by 3 bases and J by 5 bases, with 3 bases between the two germline ends. The length of the CDR3 is 11 residues. V usage is TRBV12-3 or TRBV12-4 and J usage is TRBJ2-3, with D unresolved. The sequence derives from a man aged 45-65 years with active or convalescent COVID-19. The sequenced sample consisted of peripheral blood. Written as DNA, the CDR3 is TGTGCCAGCAGTTTTCGAGATACGCAGTATTTT. Translated, it gives CASSFRDTQYF.